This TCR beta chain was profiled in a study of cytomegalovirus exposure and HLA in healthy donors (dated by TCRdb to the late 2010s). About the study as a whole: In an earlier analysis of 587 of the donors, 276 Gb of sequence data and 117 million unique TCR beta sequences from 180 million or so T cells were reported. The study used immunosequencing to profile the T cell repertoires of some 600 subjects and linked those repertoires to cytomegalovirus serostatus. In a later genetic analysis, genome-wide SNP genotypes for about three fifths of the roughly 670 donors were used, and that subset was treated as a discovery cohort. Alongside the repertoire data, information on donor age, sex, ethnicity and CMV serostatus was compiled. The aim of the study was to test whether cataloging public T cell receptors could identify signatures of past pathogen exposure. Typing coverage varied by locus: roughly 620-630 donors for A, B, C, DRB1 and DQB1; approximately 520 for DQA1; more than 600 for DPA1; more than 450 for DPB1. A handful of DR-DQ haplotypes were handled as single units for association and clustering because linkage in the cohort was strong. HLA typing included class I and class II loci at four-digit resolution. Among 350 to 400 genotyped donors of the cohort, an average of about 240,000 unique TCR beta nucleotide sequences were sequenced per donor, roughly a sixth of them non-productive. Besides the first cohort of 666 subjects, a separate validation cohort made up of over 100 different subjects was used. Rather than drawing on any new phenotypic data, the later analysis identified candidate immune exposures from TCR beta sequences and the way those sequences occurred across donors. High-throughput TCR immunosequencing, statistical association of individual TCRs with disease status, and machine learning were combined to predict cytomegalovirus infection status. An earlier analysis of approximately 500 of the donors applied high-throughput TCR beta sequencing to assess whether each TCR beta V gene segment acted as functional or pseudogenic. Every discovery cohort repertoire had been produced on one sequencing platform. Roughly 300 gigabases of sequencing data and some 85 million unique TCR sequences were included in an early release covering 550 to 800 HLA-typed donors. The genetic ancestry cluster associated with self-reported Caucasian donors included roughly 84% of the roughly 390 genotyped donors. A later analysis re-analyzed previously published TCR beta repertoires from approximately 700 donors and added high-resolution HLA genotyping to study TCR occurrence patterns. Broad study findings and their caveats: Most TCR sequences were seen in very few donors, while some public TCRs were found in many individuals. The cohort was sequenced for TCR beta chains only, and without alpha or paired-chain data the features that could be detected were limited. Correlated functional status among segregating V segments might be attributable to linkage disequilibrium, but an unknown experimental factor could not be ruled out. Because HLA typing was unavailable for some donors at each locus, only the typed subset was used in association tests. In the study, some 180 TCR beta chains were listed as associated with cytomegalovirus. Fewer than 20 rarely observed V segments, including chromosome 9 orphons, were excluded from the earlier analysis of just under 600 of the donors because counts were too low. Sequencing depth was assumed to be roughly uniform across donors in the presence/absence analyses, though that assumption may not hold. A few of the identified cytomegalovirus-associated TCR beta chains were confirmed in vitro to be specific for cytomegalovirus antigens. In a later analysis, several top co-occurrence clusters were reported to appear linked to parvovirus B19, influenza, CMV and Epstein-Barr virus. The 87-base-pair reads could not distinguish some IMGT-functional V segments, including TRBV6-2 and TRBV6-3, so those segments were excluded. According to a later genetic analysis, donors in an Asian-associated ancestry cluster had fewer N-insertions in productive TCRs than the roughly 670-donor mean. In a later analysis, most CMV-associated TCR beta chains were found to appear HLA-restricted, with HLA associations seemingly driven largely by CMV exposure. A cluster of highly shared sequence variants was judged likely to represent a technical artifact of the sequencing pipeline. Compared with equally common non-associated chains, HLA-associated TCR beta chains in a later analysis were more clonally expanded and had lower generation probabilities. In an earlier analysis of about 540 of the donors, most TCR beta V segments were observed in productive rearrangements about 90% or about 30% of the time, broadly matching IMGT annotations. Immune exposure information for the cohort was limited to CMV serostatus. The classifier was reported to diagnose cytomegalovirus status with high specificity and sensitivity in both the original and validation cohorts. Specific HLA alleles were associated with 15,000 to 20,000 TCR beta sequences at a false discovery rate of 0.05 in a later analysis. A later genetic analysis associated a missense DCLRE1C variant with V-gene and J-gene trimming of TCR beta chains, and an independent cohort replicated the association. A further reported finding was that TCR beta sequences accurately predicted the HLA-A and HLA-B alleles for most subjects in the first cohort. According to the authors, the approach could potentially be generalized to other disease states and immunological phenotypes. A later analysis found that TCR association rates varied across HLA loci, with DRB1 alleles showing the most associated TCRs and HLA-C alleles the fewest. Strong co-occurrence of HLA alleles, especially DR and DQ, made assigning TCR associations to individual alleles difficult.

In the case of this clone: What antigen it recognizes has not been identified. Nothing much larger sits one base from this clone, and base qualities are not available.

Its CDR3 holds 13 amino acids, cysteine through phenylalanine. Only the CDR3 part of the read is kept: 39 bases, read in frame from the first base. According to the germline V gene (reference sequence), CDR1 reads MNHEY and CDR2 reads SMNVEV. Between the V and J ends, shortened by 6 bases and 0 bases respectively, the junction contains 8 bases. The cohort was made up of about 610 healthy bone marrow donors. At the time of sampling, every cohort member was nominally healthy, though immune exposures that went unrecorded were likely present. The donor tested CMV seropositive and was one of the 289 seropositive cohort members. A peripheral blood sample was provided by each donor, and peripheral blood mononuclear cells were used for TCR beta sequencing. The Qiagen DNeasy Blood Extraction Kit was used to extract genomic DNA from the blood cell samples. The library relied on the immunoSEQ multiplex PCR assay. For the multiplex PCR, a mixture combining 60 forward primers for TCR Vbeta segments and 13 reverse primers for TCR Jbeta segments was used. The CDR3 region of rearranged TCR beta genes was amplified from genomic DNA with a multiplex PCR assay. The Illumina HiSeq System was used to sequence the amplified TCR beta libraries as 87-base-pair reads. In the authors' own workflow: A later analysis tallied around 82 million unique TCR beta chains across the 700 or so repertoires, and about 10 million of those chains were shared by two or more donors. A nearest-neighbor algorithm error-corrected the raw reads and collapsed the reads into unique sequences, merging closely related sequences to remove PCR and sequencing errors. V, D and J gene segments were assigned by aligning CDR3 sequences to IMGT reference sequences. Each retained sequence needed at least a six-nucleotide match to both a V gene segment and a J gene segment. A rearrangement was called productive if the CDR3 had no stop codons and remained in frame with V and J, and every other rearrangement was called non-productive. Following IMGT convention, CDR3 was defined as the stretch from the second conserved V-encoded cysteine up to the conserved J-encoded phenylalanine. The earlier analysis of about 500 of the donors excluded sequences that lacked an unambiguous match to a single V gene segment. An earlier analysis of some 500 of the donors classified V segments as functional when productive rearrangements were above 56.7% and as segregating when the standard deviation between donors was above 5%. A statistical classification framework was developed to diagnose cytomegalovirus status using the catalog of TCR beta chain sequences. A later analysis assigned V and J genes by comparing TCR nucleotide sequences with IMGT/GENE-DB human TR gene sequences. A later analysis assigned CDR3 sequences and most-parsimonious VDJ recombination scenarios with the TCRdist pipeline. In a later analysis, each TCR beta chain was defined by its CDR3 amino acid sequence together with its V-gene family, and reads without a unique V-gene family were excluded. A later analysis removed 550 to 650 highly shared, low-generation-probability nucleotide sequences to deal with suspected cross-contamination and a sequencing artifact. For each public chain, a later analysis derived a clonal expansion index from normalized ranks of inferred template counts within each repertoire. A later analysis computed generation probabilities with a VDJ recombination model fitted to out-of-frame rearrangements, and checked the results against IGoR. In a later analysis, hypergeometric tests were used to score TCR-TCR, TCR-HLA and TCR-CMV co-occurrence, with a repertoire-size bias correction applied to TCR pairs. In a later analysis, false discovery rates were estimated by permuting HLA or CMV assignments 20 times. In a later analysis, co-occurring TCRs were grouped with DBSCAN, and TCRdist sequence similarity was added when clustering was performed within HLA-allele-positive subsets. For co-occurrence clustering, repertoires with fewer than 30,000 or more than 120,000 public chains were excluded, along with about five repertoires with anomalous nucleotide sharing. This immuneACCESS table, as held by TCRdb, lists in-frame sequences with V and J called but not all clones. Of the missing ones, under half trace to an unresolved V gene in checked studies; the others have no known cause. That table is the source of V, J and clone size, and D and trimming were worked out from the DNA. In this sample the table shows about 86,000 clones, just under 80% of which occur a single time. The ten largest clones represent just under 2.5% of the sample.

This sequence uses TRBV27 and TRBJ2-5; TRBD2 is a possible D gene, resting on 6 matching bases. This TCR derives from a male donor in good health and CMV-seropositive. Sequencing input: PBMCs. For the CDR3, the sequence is CASRRGNQETQYF. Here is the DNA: TGTGCCAGCAGGCGGGGAAACCAAGAGACCCAGTACTTC.